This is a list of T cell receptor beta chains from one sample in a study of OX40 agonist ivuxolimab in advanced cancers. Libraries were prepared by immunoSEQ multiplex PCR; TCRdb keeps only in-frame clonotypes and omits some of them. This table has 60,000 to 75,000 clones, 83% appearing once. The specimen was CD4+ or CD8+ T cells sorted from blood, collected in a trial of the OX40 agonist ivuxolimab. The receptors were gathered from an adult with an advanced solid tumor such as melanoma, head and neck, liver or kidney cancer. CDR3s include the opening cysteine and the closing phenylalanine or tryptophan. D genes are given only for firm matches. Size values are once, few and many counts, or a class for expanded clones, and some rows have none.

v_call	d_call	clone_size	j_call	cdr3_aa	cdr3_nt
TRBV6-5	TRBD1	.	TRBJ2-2	CASSYRGPDTGELFF	TGTGCCAGCAGTTACAGGGGGCCCGACACCGGGGAGCTGTTTTTT
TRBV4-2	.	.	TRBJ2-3	CASSQGASGTDTQYF	TGTGCCAGCAGCCAAGGAGCTAGCGGCACAGATACGCAGTATTTT
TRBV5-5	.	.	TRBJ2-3	CASSQDSTSTDTQYF	TGTGCCAGCAGCCAGGACTCGACTAGCACAGATACGCAGTATTTT
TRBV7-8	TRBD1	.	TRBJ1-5	CASSLADRGKDQPQHF	TGTGCCAGCAGCTTAGCGGACAGGGGTAAAGATCAGCCCCAGCATTTT
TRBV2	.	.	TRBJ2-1	CASSVGRLDNEQFF	TGTGCCAGCAGTGTGGGGAGGCTAGACAATGAGCAGTTCTTC
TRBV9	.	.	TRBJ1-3	CASSFDRSSGNTIYF	TGTGCCAGCAGCTTCGACAGGAGCTCTGGAAACACCATATATTTT
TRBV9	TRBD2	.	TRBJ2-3	CASEIAGGGDTQYF	TGTGCCAGCGAGATAGCGGGGGGTGGAGATACGCAGTATTTT
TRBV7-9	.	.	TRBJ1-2	CASSLAQSNYGYTF	TGTGCCAGCAGCTTAGCACAGTCAAACTATGGCTACACCTTC
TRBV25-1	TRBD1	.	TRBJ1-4	CASRNDRVEKLFF	TGTGCCAGCAGGAACGACAGGGTTGAAAAACTGTTTTTT
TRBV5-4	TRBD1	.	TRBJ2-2	CASSPDRKGIGELFF	TGTGCCAGCAGCCCGGACAGGAAAGGGATCGGGGAGCTGTTTTTT
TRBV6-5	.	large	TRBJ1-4	CASSRYYPSNEKLFF	TGTGCCAGCAGCCGCTATTACCCCTCTAATGAAAAACTGTTTTTT
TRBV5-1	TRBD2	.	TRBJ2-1	CASSLARLAGGHGDYNEQFF	TGCGCCAGCAGCTTGGCTCGACTAGCGGGGGGCCATGGGGATTACAATGAGCAGTTCTTC
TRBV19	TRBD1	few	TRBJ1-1	CASSGQGPSLEAFF	TGTGCCAGTAGCGGACAGGGGCCGTCCCTTGAAGCTTTCTTT
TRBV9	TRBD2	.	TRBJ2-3	CASSTSGLSTDTQYF	TGTGCCAGCAGTACTAGCGGGCTTAGCACAGATACGCAGTATTTT
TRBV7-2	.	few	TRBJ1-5	CASSSRYQPQHF	TGTGCCAGCAGCTCCAGGTATCAGCCCCAGCATTTT
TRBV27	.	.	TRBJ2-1	CASSFGLVRYEQFF	TGTGCCAGCAGTTTCGGGCTAGTGAGGTATGAGCAGTTCTTC
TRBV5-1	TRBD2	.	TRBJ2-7	CASSAAGTRLYEQYF	TGCGCCAGCAGCGCGGCCGGGACTAGACTTTACGAGCAGTACTTC
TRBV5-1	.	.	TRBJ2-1	CASSFRGDNRNEQFF	TGCGCCAGCAGCTTCAGAGGGGACAATCGCAATGAGCAGTTCTTC
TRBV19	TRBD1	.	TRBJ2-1	CASQGAYNEQFF	TGTGCCAGCCAGGGGGCATACAATGAGCAGTTCTTC
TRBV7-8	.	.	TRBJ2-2	CASSLSQGTYTGELFF	TGTGCCAGCAGCCTTAGCCAGGGGACCTACACCGGGGAGCTGTTTTTT
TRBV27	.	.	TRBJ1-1	CASSRTGGGTRVPEAFF	TGTGCCAGCAGCCGGACCGGGGGGGGTACGAGAGTCCCTGAAGCTTTCTTT
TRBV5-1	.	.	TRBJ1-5	CASSSGMPDQPQHF	TGCGCCAGCAGCTCAGGGATGCCCGATCAGCCCCAGCATTTT
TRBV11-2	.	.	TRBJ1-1	CASSLGPNTEAFF	TGTGCCAGCAGCTTAGGCCCGAACACTGAAGCTTTCTTT
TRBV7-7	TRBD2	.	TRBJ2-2	CASSLIREGNTGELFF	TGTGCCAGCAGCTTAATAAGGGAGGGGAACACCGGGGAGCTGTTTTTT
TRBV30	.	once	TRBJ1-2	CAWSGGEWANYGYTF	TGTGCCTGGAGTGGGGGGGAATGGGCTAACTATGGCTACACCTTC
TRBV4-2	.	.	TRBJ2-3	CASSLGLNTDTQYF	TGTGCCAGCAGCCTCGGACTTAACACAGATACGCAGTATTTT
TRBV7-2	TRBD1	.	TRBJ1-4	CASSSRQGGQEKLFF	TGTGCCAGCAGCTCCCGACAGGGGGGGCAGGAAAAACTGTTTTTT
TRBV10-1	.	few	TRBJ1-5	CASSDRADQPQHF	TGCGCCAGCAGTGACAGGGCGGATCAGCCCCAGCATTTT
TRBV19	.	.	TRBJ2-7	CASPGTEDYEQYF	TGTGCCAGTCCCGGGACCGAGGACTACGAGCAGTACTTC